Below, 8 T cell receptor beta chains from the same sample are listed, as sequenced in a study of technical replicates of blood from a handful of donors. Measured with immunoSEQ multiplex PCR; TCRdb has only the in-frame clones, and not every one. The table has about 69,000 clones, approximately 89% seen once. The sample was PBMCs. These receptor sequences come from a human donor in good health. Some clones in this sample may be carry-over from other donors' samples.

This clone was seen more than once but under ten times. The chain carries TRBV2 and TRBJ1-5; weak D call: TRBD1 (5 bases). V was pared by 6 bases and J by 7 bases, with 16 bases between. CDR3 length: 14 amino acids. Germline V gene data show CDR1 as SNHLY and CDR2 as FYNNEI. The CDR3 DNA reads TGTGCCAGCAGGGACACCTACTTGGGGCAGCCCCAGCATTTT. As protein: CASRDTYLGQPQHF.

The chain carries TRBV5-1 and TRBJ1-2, with 7 bases lining up with TRBD1. Germline V gene lookup returns CDR1 SGHRS and CDR2 YFSETQ. J lost 0 bases, V lost 3 bases, and 2 bases had no gene match. The CDR3 extends over 14 amino acids. CDR3 amino acids: CASSSGTANYGYTF. CDR3 nucleotide sequence: TGCGCCAGCAGCTCCGGGACAGCTAACTATGGCTACACCTTC.

This CDR3 is CASSPGGGGETQYF. DNA for the CDR3: TGTGCCAGCAGCCCCGGGGGCGGGGGGGAGACCCAGTACTTC. The chain joins TRBV7-7 to TRBJ2-5, with 8 bases aligning to TRBD2. J was trimmed by 5 bases and V by 5 bases; bases with no gene match: 7. CDR3 length: 14 amino acids. Germline lookup yields CDR1 SSHAT and CDR2 FNYEAQ (reference sequence).

In this sample, this clone turned up once. As DNA, the CDR3 is TGCGCCAGCAGGGTACAGTCTGGGGCCAACGTCCTGACTTTC. Amino acid sequence: CASRVQSGANVLTF. V is TRBV5-1 and J is TRBJ2-6; D ambiguous. The CDR3 is 14 residues long. The V end lost 5 bases, the J end lost 1 base, and 7 bases lay between the germline ends. Germline loops: CDR1 SGHRS, CDR2 YFSETQ.

This clone was detected only once. This chain uses TRBV6-5 with TRBJ2-1; 9 nucleotides line up with TRBD2. Germline CDR1 MNHEY, CDR2 SVGAGI. CDR3 size: 14 residues. The J segment lost 8 bases and the V segment lost 6 bases, leaving 8 bases of the junction unmatched. The CDR3, as DNA: TGTGCCAGCAGGTCCCCTGGCGGGAGGGATGAGCAGTTCTTC. It specifies CASRSPGGRDEQFF.

This sequence joins TRBV2 and TRBJ1-5; no reliable D call. Deletions cut 4 bases from V and 0 bases from J, with 10 bases between. Germline-derived CDR1 and CDR2 are SNHLY and FYNNEI. The CDR3 spans 15 residues. The DNA of the CDR3 is TGTGCCAGCAGTGGGGCAGAACATAGCAATCAGCCCCAGCATTTT. Translating it yields CASSGAEHSNQPQHF.

This chain uses TRBV4-3 with TRBJ2-6, with TRBD1 matching over 7 bases. CDR3 length: 18 residues. The J segment lost 0 bases and the V segment lost 4 bases, leaving 9 bases of the junction unmatched. Germline assignment: CDR1 LGHNA and CDR2 YSLEER. The CDR3 reads CASSRGTAFSSGANVLTF. The CDR3 DNA reads as TGCGCCAGCAGCCGGGGGACAGCTTTTTCCTCTGGGGCCAACGTCCTGACTTTC.

The V call is TRBV5-6, the J call TRBJ2-7; 14 bases agree with TRBD2. There are 16 residues in the CDR3. Germline loops: CDR1 SGHDT, CDR2 YYEEEE. J was trimmed by 5 bases and V by 0 bases; bases with no gene match: 4. CDR3 in amino acids: CASSLEGLAGVHEQYF. DNA of the CDR3: TGTGCCAGCAGCTTGGAGGGACTAGCGGGAGTCCACGAGCAGTACTTC. Full variable domain (remainder filled in from reference TRBV5-6 and TRBJ2-7): DAGVTQSPTHLIKTRGQQVTLRCSPKSGHDTVSWYQQALGQGPQFIFQYYEEEERQRGNFPDRFSGHQFPNYSSELNVNALLLGDSALYLCASSLEGLAGVHEQYFGPGTRLTVT.